These 13 T cell receptor beta chains originate from one sample sequenced in a study of T cells in Graves' hyperthyroidism and ophthalmopathy. RNA transcripts gave rise to amplified TCR beta CDR3 regions. Primed by the HTBI set, a first-round RT-PCR was run on the TCR CDR3. TCRdb re-called the multiplex PCR reads with MiXCR, one entry per CDR3 protein. The profile shows 750,000 to 950,000 distinct CDR3 sequences, about two fifths of them singletons. What was sequenced was blood. Receptor source: a man aged 18 to 30 with Graves' hyperthyroidism.

The chain couples TRBV4-1 to TRBJ2-5, with TRBD1 identical over 8 bases. The CDR3 is 19 residues long. Trimming removed 1 base from V and 5 bases from J; junction bases left unmatched: 18. Germline V lookup: CDR1 MGHRA, CDR2 YSYEKL. CDR3 in amino acids: CASSQAAHHRGKFGETQYF. CDR3 DNA sequence: TGCGCCAGCAGCCAAGCTGCCCATCACAGGGGGAAGTTTGGTGAGACCCAGTACTTC.

This clonotype was picked up many times. This chain joins TRBV15 and TRBJ2-7; no definite D call. Between the trimmed V and J ends, which lost 5 bases and 0 bases, there was a span of 11 bases. Germline CDR1 and CDR2: LNHNV and YYDKDF (reference sequence). CDR3 length: 14 residues. CDR3 nucleotides: TGTGCCACCAGCGAAGGTGTATTCTCCTACGAGCAGTACTTC. Its translation is CATSEGVFSYEQYF.

In DNA form, the CDR3 reads TGTGCCAGCAGGGACAGGAGGAACACCGGGGAGCTGTTTTTT. It codes for CASRDRRNTGELFF. The chain combines TRBV7-2 with TRBJ2-2; 7 bases align to TRBD1. Trimming at V came to 6 bases and at J to 1 base, leaving 2 bases not matched to a gene. CDR3 length: 14 residues. Per the germline V gene, CDR1 is SGHTA and CDR2 is FQGNSA.

This chain joins TRBV2 and TRBJ1-5; 7 bases match TRBD1. The ends lost 10 bases at V and 4 bases at J; junction bases unmatched: 19. This CDR3 contains 17 residues. The V gene's germline CDR1 is SNHLY and CDR2 FYNNEI. The CDR3 sequence: CATGGGQGMRGNQPQHF. The CDR3 DNA sequence: TGTGCCACCGGAGGGGGCCAGGGGATGAGAGGAAATCAGCCCCAGCATTTT.

The J gene is TRBJ2-5, the V gene TRBV9; TRBD1 is a possible D gene (5 bases). The J call is uncertain, as TRBJ2-7 better fits the DNA end. Germline CDR1 and CDR2: SGDLS and YYNGEE. This CDR3 comprises 13 residues. In DNA, the CDR3 is TGTGCCAGCAGCGTAGAGGGGAACCACGAGCAGTACTTC. Translation: CASSVEGNHEQYF.

The chain couples TRBV30 to TRBJ1-2; no definite D call. The CDR3 is 10 residues long. CDR1 and CDR2 from the germline V gene are GTSNPN and SVGIG (reference sequence). The V and J ends lost 6 bases and 9 bases respectively, with 11 bases between them. CDR3 DNA sequence: TGTGCCTGCAGGACTGGTAGCTACACCTTC. This codes for CACRTGSYTF.

This clonotype was picked up many times. This chain joins TRBV19 and TRBJ2-7; 7 bases fit TRBD2. With V trimmed by 0 bases and J by 3 bases, 2 bases remained unmatched. Germline V CDR1 and CDR2: LNHDA, SQIVND (reference sequence). CDR3 length equals 14 residues. In DNA form, the CDR3 reads TGTGCCAGTAGTATAGAGGGGGGGAACTACGAGCAGTACTTC. This codes for CASSIEGGNYEQYF.

This clonotype was seen only a few times. This chain joins TRBV4-1 and TRBJ1-2; TRBD1 is a possible D gene (6 bases). This CDR3 contains 15 residues. The V gene lost 0 bases and the J gene lost 9 bases, with 17 bases spanning the gap. Germline V gives CDR1 MGHRA, CDR2 YSYEKL. The CDR3 reads CASSQEVSGGWSYTF. CDR3 bases: TGCGCCAGCAGCCAAGAGGTTAGCGGGGGCTGGAGCTACACCTTC.

The chain couples TRBV2 to TRBJ2-7; TRBD1 matches 10 bases. The ends lost 6 bases at V and 3 bases at J; junction bases unmatched: 11. Looked up from germline, CDR1 is SNHLY and CDR2 is FYNNEI. The CDR3 sequence is 16 residues long. In DNA, the CDR3 is TGTGCCAGCAGCCCCCCCCAGACAGGGGGCGGCTACGAGCAGTACTTC. It codes for CASSPPQTGGGYEQYF.

A remark on this clonotype: A much larger clone lies a single base off, so this may be a read error. V usage is TRBV5-1 and J usage is TRBJ2-2, with 13 bases fitting TRBD2. V lost 5 bases to trimming and J lost 8 bases; unmatched junction nucleotides: 9. Looked up from germline, CDR1 is SGHRS and CDR2 is YFSETQ. The CDR3 runs 16 residues. CDR3 sequence (DNA): TGCGCCAGCAGACCCGGACTAGCGGGAGCAAGAGGGGAGCTGTTTTTT. Its protein product is CASRPGLAGARGELFF.

This clonotype was found a few times. The rearrangement joins TRBV7-9 to TRBJ2-7, with unresolved D. V was trimmed by 3 bases and J by 5 bases, leaving 5 bases between them. This CDR3 has 11 amino acids. The germline V gene has CDR1 SEHNR and CDR2 FQNEAQ (reference sequence). The CDR3 here is CASSLWNEQYF. Here the CDR3 DNA reads TGTGCCAGCAGCTTGTGGAACGAGCAGTACTTC.

Concerning this clonotype itself: This CDR3 is missing its conserved last phenylalanine or tryptophan, likely due to a read error. The DNA is left out, because the CDR3 cannot be placed on it with certainty; the CDR3 is given as TCRdb lists it. The rearrangement joins TRBV2 to TRBJ1-4; TRBD1, the table's D call, lacks a check against the DNA. The CDR3 numbers 10 amino acids, ends counted. Germline V gene data show CDR1 as SNHLY and CDR2 as FYNNEI. The chain's CDR3 is CASSERQGSY.

This clonotype was picked up many times. The CDR3 nucleotides are TGTGCCAGCAGAGTCCGGGACGGTAACACCGGGGAGCTGTTTTTT. This codes for CASRVRDGNTGELFF. This chain links TRBV7-8 with TRBJ2-2; perhaps D is TRBD1 or TRBD2 (5 bases each). Deletions cut 6 bases from V and 2 bases from J, with 13 bases between. This CDR3 has 15 residues. CDR1 SGHVS and CDR2 FQNEAQ come from the germline V gene.